The rows below give T cell receptor beta chains drawn from one sample of a study of cytomegalovirus exposure and HLA in healthy donors. TCRdb keeps only in-frame clones here, not all; method: immunoSEQ multiplex PCR. Of roughly 190,000 clones detected, about 10% appear once; the ten largest clones hold approximately 1.5%. Sequenced material: PBMCs. The receptors come from a woman in her twenties or thirties in good health and CMV-seropositive. Each CDR3 is given with its conserved first and last residue. A D gene is named only where the DNA matches it firmly. Clone size is given for some rows only: seen once, a few or many times, or a class if the clone is expanded.

D	J	size	V	DNA	CDR3
TRBD2	TRBJ2-1	NA	TRBV4-1	TGCGCCAGCAGCCACCTTCGCGGGAGTGGGGATGAACAGTTCTTC	CASSHLRGSGDEQFF
NA	TRBJ1-5	NA	TRBV7-2	TGTGCCAGCAGCTTAGCCCCTAATCAGCCCCAGCATTTT	CASSLAPNQPQHF
TRBD2	TRBJ2-1	NA	TRBV5-1	TGCGCCAGCAGCTGGGGGACTAGCGGGAGGGTCGGTGAGCAGTTCTTC	CASSWGTSGRVGEQFF
TRBD1	TRBJ1-2	few	TRBV14	TGTGCCAGCAGCCAAGAGGGGACAGGGCTTATTGGCTACACCTTC	CASSQEGTGLIGYTF
TRBD2	TRBJ2-1	NA	TRBV13	TGTGCCAGTCACGGCGGGGGCTACAATGAGCAGTTCTTC	CASHGGGYNEQFF
NA	TRBJ1-2	few	TRBV27	TGTGCCAGCAGTCTGGCGGGGGGGCGCGTCTATGGCTACACCTTC	CASSLAGGRVYGYTF
NA	TRBJ1-1	NA	TRBV2	TGTGCCTCCTTGAGCACTGAAGCTTTCTTT	CASLSTEAFF
TRBD2	TRBJ2-1	few	TRBV4-1	TGCGCCAGCAGCCAGAATTCACTGGGACTAGCGAACAATGAGCAGTTCTTC	CASSQNSLGLANNEQFF
TRBD2	TRBJ2-7	NA	TRBV9	TGTGCCAGCAGCGTCAGCGGGAGGGCCACCGTCCACGAGCAGTACTTC	CASSVSGRATVHEQYF
TRBD1	TRBJ2-7	few	TRBV5-1	TGCGCCAGCAGCCCTAGACAGGGGTTCGAGCAGTACTTC	CASSPRQGFEQYF
NA	TRBJ1-4	NA	TRBV27	TGTGCCAGCAGTTTCATGGGGAGGCAGTTTTTT	CASSFMGRQFF
TRBD2	TRBJ2-5	NA	TRBV15	TGTGCCACCAGCACCCTGGGACTAGCTTCGGTACAAGAGACCCAGTACTTC	CATSTLGLASVQETQYF
NA	TRBJ2-5	few	TRBV9	TGTGCCAGCAGCGCAGCCACGGGGGTCGAAGAGACCCAGTACTTC	CASSAATGVEETQYF
TRBD2	TRBJ2-7	NA	TRBV11-2	TGTGCCAGCAGCTTAGAGCGGGAGTACGAGCAGTACTTC	CASSLEREYEQYF
NA	TRBJ2-5	NA	TRBV5-1	TGCGCCAGCAATATCAGGGGGGTCCAAGAGACCCAGTACTTC	CASNIRGVQETQYF
NA	TRBJ1-2	once	TRBV2	TGTGCCAGCAAGTCAGGGAACTATGGCTACACCTTC	CASKSGNYGYTF
TRBD2	TRBJ2-7	NA	TRBV29-1	TGCAGCGCGTCCGGGACTAGCGGGAGAAGGGACTACGAGCAGTACTTC	CSASGTSGRRDYEQYF
NA	TRBJ2-5	NA	TRBV29-1	TGCAGCGTTGTGGGAGACCGAGAGACCCAGTACTTC	CSVVGDRETQYF
NA	TRBJ2-2	NA	TRBV23-1	TGCGCCAGCAGTCAGCCAACCCCGGGGTCGGGCAACACCGGGGAGCTGTTTTTT	CASSQPTPGSGNTGELFF
TRBD1	TRBJ2-7	few	TRBV27	TGTGCCAGCAGTGTGGACAGGGGGTCCTACGAGCAGTACTTC	CASSVDRGSYEQYF
NA	TRBJ1-2	NA	TRBV21-1	TGTGCCAGCAGCAAAGAGATACAGGGGAAGTGTGGCTACACCTTC	CASSKEIQGKCGYTF
TRBD2	TRBJ2-1	NA	TRBV19	TGTGCCAGTAGTGCGTTGCCGACTAGCGCCAACAATGAGCAGTTCTTC	CASSALPTSANNEQFF
NA	TRBJ1-2	NA	TRBV11-2	TGTGCCAGCAGCCCAATAAAACAGGGAACTAACTATGGCTACACCTTC	CASSPIKQGTNYGYTF
NA	TRBJ2-5	few	TRBV9	TGTGCCAGCAGCTCGGGAGTGGTGGAGACCCAGTACTTC	CASSSGVVETQYF
NA	TRBJ1-4	few	TRBV5-1	TGCGCCAGCAGCTTGGCGGGCAGGGCGAATGAAAAACTGTTTTTT	CASSLAGRANEKLFF
TRBD1	TRBJ2-7	few	TRBV18	TGTGCCAGCTCTCCGCTGGACAGGCCTTACTACGAGCAGTACTTC	CASSPLDRPYYEQYF
NA	TRBJ1-5	NA	TRBV27	TGTGCCAGCAGTTTCAGAGGGTACAATCAGCCCCAGCATTTT	CASSFRGYNQPQHF
TRBD2	TRBJ2-7	NA	TRBV5-4	TGTGCCAGCAGCTTGACCAGCGGGGGACTGGACTACGAGCAGTACTTC	CASSLTSGGLDYEQYF
TRBD1	TRBJ1-3	NA	TRBV25-1	TGTGCCAGCCGGGACAGCCTCTCTGGAAACACCATATATTTT	CASRDSLSGNTIYF
NA	TRBJ2-7	few	TRBV28	TGTGCCAGCAGTGTTTCCGGGACTTACGTTGACGAGCAGTACTTC	CASSVSGTYVDEQYF
TRBD2	TRBJ2-3	few	TRBV7-9	TGTGCCAGCAGCTCTGGACTAGCGGGAACACCCGGGACAGATACGCAGTATTTT	CASSSGLAGTPGTDTQYF
NA	TRBJ2-2	few	TRBV5-1	TGCGCCAGCAGCTCCCTTCAGGGAAGGGTCGGGGAGCTGTTTTTT	CASSSLQGRVGELFF
TRBD2	TRBJ2-1	few	TRBV5-1	TGCGCCAGCAGCTTGGGGGCGGGAGTAACCTACAATGAGCAGTTCTTC	CASSLGAGVTYNEQFF
TRBD1	TRBJ1-1	NA	TRBV5-1	TGCGCCAGCAGCTTGGGGGGACAGGGGGGAGAAGCTTTCTTT	CASSLGGQGGEAFF
TRBD1	TRBJ1-1	NA	TRBV19	TGTGCCAGTAGTATAGTCTCGGCGACAGGGGAGGTAACTGAAGCTTTCTTT	CASSIVSATGEVTEAFF
NA	TRBJ2-7	NA	TRBV27	TGTGCCAGCGGTCAGTCGGAGGTCTCCTACGAGCAGTACTTC	CASGQSEVSYEQYF
NA	TRBJ2-6	NA	TRBV5-1	TGCGCCAGCAGCTTGGAAACAGGGTATGGGGCCAACGTCCTGACTTTC	CASSLETGYGANVLTF
TRBD1	TRBJ1-3	NA	TRBV6-1	TGTGCCAGCAGTGAAGTCCACCGGGACAGCTCTGGAAACACCATATATTTT	CASSEVHRDSSGNTIYF
NA	TRBJ1-2	few	TRBV4-2	TGTGCCAGCAGCCAAATCCAGGCCCGTACGTATAACTATGGCTACACCTTC	CASSQIQARTYNYGYTF
NA	TRBJ2-3	NA	TRBV5-1	TGCGCCAGCAGACGCGGTGCTAGCACAGATGCGCAGTATTTT	CASRRGASTDAQYF
TRBD1	TRBJ2-6	NA	TRBV5-1	TGCGCCAGCAGCCAGGCCGGGACAGGCCACTCTGGGGCCAACGTCCTGACTTTC	CASSQAGTGHSGANVLTF
NA	TRBJ1-4	NA	TRBV5-1	TGCGCCAGCAGCCGTTGGGGGCCGACAACTAATGAAAAACTGTTTTTT	CASSRWGPTTNEKLFF
NA	TRBJ2-1	few	TRBV5-1	TGCGCCAGCAGCTTCCTACACAATGAGCAGTTCTTC	CASSFLHNEQFF
TRBD2	TRBJ2-5	few	TRBV5-4	TGTGCCAGCAGCTTACCGACTAGCGGGAGGCCAGTTCAGTACTTC	CASSLPTSGRPVQYF
TRBD1	TRBJ2-3	few	TRBV2	TGTGCCAGCACCCGATGGACAGGGGGCGCAGATACGCAGTATTTT	CASTRWTGGADTQYF
NA	TRBJ1-2	few	TRBV5-1	TGCGCCAGCAGCTTGGGGCCCCCCAGAGGCTACACCTTC	CASSLGPPRGYTF
TRBD2	TRBJ2-3	few	TRBV18	TGTGCCAGCTCACTCATAGCGGGAGGAAGCACAGATACGCAGTATTTT	CASSLIAGGSTDTQYF
NA	TRBJ1-5	few	TRBV28	TGTGCCAGCAGTCCCCTTCTCGGGGGCAATCAGCCCCAGCATTTT	CASSPLLGGNQPQHF
TRBD1	TRBJ2-5	few	TRBV5-1	TGCGCCAGCAGTTACGACCCGGGACAGGGCGAAGAGACCCAGTACTTC	CASSYDPGQGEETQYF
NA	TRBJ2-3	few	TRBV7-9	TGTGCCAGCAGCTCCCACACAGATACGCAGTATTTT	CASSSHTDTQYF
TRBD1	TRBJ2-1	few	TRBV5-4	TGTGCCAGCAGCCCTCGACAGGGAGTATATGAGCAGTTCTTC	CASSPRQGVYEQFF
NA	TRBJ2-7	few	TRBV7-9	TGTGCCAGCAGCTTATCCTCGGGGCAGGGGCTGCGAGAGCAGTACTTC	CASSLSSGQGLREQYF
TRBD2	TRBJ2-3	few	TRBV18	TGTGCCAGCTCCCACAGTAGGGCGGGGGCAGATACGCAGTATTTT	CASSHSRAGADTQYF